This T cell receptor beta chain was captured in a study of post-analysis software for immune sequencing data. Study background: The patients showed relapsing-remitting, secondary progressive and progressive-relapsing multiple sclerosis courses. Whole-study results and caveats: Same-batch preparations were strongly co-clustered by F measure. A significant reduction in normalized Chao1 diversity was observed in multiple sclerosis patients versus controls.

Concerning this clonotype: The antigen remains undetermined.

Unique molecular identifiers were present in the TCR beta cDNA libraries. Once about 0.85 to 10 million T cells were used, hundreds of thousands of cDNA molecules resulted. Each CDR3 protein is one row after TCRdb ran MiXCR on the PCR reads. Among approximately 730,000 distinct CDR3 sequences, about 27% were seen once, and the ten largest hold around 0.6%. The source material was blood. The clonotype was recovered from a girl aged 5-17 years with multiple sclerosis.

DNA for the CDR3: TGCAGTGCCCCGGACACAGGGAGGGAGACCCAGTACTTC. It yields the protein CSAPDTGRETQYF. The chain has TRBV20-1 and TRBJ2-5; D might be TRBD1 or TRBD2, each matching 6 bases. Germline V CDR1 and CDR2: DFQATT, SNEGSKA (reference sequence). The V end was cut by 6 bases, the J end by 5 bases, with 16 bases between. This CDR3 is 13 amino acids long.